This TCR beta chain appears in the sequencing data of a study of cytomegalovirus exposure and HLA in healthy donors. This clone was detected only a few times. The PCR made use of 60 Vbeta and 13 Jbeta primers. The data were produced by immunoSEQ multiplex PCR, yet TCRdb's version contains in-frame clones alone and is incomplete. The table shows about 99,000 clones, with 9.5% to 13% occurring only once. Sequenced input: PBMCs. The clonotype was recovered from a man between 35 and 55 years old in good health and CMV-seropositive.

CDR3 region: CAISTWGQGSETQYF. The CDR3 coding sequence is TGTGCCATCAGCACCTGGGGACAGGGGTCGGAGACCCAGTACTTC. The V gene is TRBV10-3, the J gene TRBJ2-5; 10 bases map to TRBD1. Losses at the gene ends were 6 bases for V and 5 bases for J; bases not matched to a gene: 9. The CDR3 spans 15 residues. The germline V gene has CDR1 ENHRY and CDR2 SYGVKD.